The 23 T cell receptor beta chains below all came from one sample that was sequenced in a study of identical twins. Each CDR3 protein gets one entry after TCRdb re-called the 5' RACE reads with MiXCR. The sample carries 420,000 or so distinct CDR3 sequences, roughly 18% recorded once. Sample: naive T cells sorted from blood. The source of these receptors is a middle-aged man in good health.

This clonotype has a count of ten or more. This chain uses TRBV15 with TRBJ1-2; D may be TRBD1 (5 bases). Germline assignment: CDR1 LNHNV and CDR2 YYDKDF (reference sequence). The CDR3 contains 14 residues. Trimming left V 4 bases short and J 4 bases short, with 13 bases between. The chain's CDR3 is CATSTAGLGYGYTF. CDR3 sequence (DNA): TGTGCCACCAGCACCGCAGGGTTGGGCTATGGCTACACCTTC.

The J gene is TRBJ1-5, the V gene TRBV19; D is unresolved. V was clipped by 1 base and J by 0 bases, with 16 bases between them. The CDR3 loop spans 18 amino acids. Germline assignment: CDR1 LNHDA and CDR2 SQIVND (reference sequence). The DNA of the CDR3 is TGTGCCAGTAGTATAGCCCCAGTCGGCAGTTATAGCAATCAGCCCCAGCATTTT. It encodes CASSIAPVGSYSNQPQHF.

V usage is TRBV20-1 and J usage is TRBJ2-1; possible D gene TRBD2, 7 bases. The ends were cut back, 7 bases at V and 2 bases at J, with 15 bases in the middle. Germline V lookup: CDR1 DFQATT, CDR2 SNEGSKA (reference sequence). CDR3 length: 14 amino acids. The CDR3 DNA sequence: TGCAGTGTCCCCAAGGGGGGGGCCTACAATGAGCAGTTCTTC. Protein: CSVPKGGAYNEQFF.

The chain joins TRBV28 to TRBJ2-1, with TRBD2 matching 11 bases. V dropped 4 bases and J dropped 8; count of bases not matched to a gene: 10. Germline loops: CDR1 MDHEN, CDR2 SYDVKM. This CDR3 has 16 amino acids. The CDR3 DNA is TGTGCCAGCAGTTCCTCTACTAGCGGGAGTTGGGATGAGCAGTTCTTC. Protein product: CASSSSTSGSWDEQFF.

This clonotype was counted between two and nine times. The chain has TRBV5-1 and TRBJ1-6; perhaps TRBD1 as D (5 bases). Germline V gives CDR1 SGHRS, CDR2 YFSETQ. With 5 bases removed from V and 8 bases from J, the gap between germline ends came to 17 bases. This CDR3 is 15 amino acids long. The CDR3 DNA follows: TGCGCCAGCAGTTTCGCCGGACTCAGGGATTCACCCCTCCACTTT. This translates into CASSFAGLRDSPLHF.

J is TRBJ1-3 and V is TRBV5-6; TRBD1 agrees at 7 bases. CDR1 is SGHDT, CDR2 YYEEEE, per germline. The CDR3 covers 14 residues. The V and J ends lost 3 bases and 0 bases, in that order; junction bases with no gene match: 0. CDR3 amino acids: CASSWDSSGNTIYF. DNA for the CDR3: TGTGCCAGCAGCTGGGACAGCTCTGGAAACACCATATATTTT.

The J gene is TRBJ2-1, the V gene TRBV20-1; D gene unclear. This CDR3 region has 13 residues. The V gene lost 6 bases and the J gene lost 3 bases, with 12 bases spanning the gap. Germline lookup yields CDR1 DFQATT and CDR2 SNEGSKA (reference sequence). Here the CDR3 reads CSANWPHYNEQFF. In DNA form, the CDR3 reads TGCAGTGCGAACTGGCCACACTACAATGAGCAGTTCTTC.

The CDR3 region is CASRPGPLRGVDTGELFF. CDR3 in DNA: TGTGCCAGCAGGCCAGGGCCCCTGAGGGGAGTGGACACCGGGGAGCTGTTTTTT. The genes are TRBV7-7 and TRBJ2-2; D might be TRBD1 or TRBD2, each matching 5 bases. CDR3 size: 18 residues. Germline CDR1 reads SSHAT; CDR2 reads FNYEAQ (reference sequence). The V gene lost 6 bases and the J gene lost 3 bases, with 23 bases spanning the gap.

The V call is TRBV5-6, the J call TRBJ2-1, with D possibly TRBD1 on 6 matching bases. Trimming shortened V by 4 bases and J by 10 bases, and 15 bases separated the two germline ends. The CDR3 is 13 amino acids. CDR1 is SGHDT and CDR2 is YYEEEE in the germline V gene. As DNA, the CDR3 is TGTGCCAGCAGCCGGGACACTAAGAAGGAGCAGTTCTTC. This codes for CASSRDTKKEQFF.

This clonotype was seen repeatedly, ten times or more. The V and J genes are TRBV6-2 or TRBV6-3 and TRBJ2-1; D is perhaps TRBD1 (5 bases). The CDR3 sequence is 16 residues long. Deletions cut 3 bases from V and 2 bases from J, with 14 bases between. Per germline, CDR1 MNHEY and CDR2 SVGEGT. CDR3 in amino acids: CASSYSSGRPYNEQFF. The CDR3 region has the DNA TGTGCCAGCAGTTATTCCTCAGGGCGACCCTACAATGAGCAGTTCTTC.

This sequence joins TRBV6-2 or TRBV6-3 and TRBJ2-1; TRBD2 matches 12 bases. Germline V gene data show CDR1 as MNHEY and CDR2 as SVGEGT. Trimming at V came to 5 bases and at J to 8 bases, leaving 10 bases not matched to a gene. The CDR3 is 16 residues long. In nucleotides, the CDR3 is TGTGCCAGCAGTCCCTCCCTAGCGGGGGGGTTGGATGAGCAGTTCTTC. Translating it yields CASSPSLAGGLDEQFF.

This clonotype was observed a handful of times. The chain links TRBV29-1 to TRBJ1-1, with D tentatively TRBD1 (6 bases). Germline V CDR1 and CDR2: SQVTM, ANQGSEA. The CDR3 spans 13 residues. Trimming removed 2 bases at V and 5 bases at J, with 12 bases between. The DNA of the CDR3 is TGCAGCGTTGAATATACCGGACAGACTGAAGCTTTCTTT. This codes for CSVEYTGQTEAFF.

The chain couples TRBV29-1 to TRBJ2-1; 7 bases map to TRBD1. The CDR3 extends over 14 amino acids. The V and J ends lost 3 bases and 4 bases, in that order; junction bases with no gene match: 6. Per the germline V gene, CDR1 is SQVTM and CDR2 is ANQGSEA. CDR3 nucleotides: TGCAGCGTTGATGCCCAGGGGGTTTACAATGAGCAGTTCTTC. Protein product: CSVDAQGVYNEQFF.

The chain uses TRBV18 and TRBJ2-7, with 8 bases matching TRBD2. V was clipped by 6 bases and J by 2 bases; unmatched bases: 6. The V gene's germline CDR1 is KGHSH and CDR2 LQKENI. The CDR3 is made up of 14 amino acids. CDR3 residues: CASSRPGLAYEQYF. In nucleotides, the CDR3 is TGTGCCAGCTCCCGCCCGGGACTAGCCTACGAGCAGTACTTC.

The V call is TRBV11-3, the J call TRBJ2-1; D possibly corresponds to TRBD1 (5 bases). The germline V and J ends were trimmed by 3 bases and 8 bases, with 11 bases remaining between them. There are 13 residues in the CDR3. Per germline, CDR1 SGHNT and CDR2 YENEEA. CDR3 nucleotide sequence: TGTGCCAGCAGCTTGGGCCAGGGTTATGAGCAGTTCTTC. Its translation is CASSLGQGYEQFF.

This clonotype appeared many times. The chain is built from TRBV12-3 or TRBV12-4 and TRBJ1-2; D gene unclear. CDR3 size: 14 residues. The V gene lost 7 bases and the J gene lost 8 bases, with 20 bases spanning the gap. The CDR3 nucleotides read TGTGCCAGCACCTTTCGGATGGGCGGCCTCGGCTACACCTTC. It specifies CASTFRMGGLGYTF.

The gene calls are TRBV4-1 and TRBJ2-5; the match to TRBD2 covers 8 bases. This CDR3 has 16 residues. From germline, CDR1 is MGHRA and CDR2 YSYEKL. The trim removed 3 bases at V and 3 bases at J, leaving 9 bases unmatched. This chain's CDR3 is CASSQNTGGTEETQYF. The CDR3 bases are TGCGCCAGCAGCCAGAACACGGGGGGGACGGAAGAGACCCAGTACTTC.

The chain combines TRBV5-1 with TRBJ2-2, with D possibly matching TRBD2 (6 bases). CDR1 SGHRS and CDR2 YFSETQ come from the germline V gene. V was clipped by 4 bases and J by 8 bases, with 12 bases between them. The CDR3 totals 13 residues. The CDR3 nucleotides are TGCGCCAGCAGCGCGGGACTCCCGGGGGAGCTGTTTTTT. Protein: CASSAGLPGELFF.

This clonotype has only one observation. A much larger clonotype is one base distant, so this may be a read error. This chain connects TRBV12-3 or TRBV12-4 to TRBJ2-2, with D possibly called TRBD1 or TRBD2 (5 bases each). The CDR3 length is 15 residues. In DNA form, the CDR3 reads TGTGCCAGCAGTGAAATTGGGGGTGGAACCGGGGCGCTGTTTTTT. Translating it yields CASSEIGGGTGALFF.

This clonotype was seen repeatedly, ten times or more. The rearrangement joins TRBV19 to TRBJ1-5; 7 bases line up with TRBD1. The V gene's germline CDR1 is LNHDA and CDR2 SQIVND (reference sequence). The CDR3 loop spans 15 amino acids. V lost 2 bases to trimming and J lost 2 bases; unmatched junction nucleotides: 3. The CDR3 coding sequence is TGTGCCAGTAGTATACCGGGACAGCGCAATCAGCCCCAGCATTTT. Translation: CASSIPGQRNQPQHF. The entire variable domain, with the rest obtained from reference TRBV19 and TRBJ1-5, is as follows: DGGITQSPKYLFRKEGQNVTLSCEQNLNHDAMYWYRQDPGQGLRLIYYSQIVNDFQKGDIAEGYSVSREKKESFPLTVTSAQKNPTAFYLCASSIPGQRNQPQHFGDGTRLSIL.

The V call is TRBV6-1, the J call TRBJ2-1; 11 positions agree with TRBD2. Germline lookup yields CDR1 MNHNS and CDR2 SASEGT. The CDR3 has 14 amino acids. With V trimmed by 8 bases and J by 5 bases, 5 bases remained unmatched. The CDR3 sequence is CASQRSGRDNEQFF. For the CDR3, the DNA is TGTGCCAGCCAACGTAGCGGGAGGGACAATGAGCAGTTCTTC.

CDR3 protein: CASSPTGTSGRRGEQYF. CDR3 in DNA: TGTGCCAGCAGCCCCACCGGGACTAGCGGGAGAAGGGGCGAGCAGTACTTC. The rearrangement links TRBV9 to TRBJ2-7; 14 positions match TRBD2. The CDR3 totals 17 residues. J lost 6 bases, V lost 4 bases, and 12 bases had no gene match. Germline loops: CDR1 SGDLS, CDR2 YYNGEE. The full variable domain, its missing parts supplied by reference TRBV9 and TRBJ2-7, is DSGVTQTPKHLITATGQRVTLRCSPRSGDLSVYWYQQSLDQGLQFLIQYYNGEERAKGNILERFSAQQFPDLHSELNLSSLELGDSALYFCASSPTGTSGRRGEQYFGPGTRLTVT.

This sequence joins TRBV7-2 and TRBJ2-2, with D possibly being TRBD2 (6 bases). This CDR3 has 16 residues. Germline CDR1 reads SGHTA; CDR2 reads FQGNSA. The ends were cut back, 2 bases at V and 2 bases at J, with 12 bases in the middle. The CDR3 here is CASSLQPDYNTGELFF. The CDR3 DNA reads TGTGCCAGCAGCTTACAACCGGACTATAACACCGGGGAGCTGTTTTTT.